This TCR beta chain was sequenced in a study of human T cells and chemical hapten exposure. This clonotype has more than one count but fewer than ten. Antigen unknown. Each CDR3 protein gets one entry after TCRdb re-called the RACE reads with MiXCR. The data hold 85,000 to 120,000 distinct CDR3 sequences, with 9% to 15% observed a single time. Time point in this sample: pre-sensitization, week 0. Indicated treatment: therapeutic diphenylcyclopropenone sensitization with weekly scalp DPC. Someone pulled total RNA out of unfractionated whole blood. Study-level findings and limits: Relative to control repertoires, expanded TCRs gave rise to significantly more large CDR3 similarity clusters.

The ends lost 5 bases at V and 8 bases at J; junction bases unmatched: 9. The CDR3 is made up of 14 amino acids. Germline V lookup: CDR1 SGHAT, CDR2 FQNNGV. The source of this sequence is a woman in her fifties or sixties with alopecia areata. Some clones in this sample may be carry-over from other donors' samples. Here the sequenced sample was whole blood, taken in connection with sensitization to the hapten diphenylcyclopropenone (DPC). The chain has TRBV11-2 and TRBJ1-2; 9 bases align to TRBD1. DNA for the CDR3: TGTGCCAGCAGCCCGGGACAGGGAACCTGGGGCTACACCTTC. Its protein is CASSPGQGTWGYTF. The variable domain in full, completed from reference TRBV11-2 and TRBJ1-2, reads EAGVAQSPRYKIIEKRQSVAFWCNPISGHATLYWYQQILGQGPKLLIQFQNNGVVDDSQLPKDRFSAERLKGVDSTLKIQPAKLEDSAVYLCASSPGQGTWGYTFGSGTRLTVV.